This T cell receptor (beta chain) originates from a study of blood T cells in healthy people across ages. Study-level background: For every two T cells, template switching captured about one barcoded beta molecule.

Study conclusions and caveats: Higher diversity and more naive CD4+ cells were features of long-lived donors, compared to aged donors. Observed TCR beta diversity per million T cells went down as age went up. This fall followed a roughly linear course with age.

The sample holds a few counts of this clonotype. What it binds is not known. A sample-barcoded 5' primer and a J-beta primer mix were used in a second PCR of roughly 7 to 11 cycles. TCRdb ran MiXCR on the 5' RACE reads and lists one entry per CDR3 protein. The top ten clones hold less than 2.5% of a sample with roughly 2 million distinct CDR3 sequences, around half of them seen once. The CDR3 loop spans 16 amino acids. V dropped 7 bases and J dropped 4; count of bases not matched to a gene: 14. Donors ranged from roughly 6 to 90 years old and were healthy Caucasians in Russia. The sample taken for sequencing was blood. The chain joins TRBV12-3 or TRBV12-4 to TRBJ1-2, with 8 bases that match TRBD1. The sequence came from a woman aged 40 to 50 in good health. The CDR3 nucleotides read TGTGCCAGCAATCCGGCCGGGACAGGAGACCTCTATGGCTACACCTTC. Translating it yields CASNPAGTGDLYGYTF.